These 6 T cell receptor beta chains share one sample of origin, sequenced in a study of CD8 T cells in ankylosing spondylitis. TCRdb recomputed calls from the 5' RACE reads with MiXCR, one row per CDR3 protein. The data hold roughly 160,000 distinct CDR3 sequences, with 9.8% observed a single time. The source material was blood, either unsorted or a sorted T cell fraction (not recorded which). These receptors all stem from a female donor with ankylosing spondylitis or in good health (not recorded which).

This clonotype showed up many times. J is TRBJ2-1 and V is TRBV28; D gene unclear. The germline CDR1 and CDR2 sequences are MDHEN and SYDVKM. V was trimmed by 0 bases and J by 6 bases, leaving 12 bases between them. CDR3 length: 15 amino acids. CDR3 sequence reads: CASSLWGSGPNEQFF. The DNA of the CDR3 is TGTGCCAGCAGTTTATGGGGGTCAGGTCCCAATGAGCAGTTCTTC.

This clonotype was observed at least ten times. The chain combines TRBV6-1 with TRBJ1-6; 9 nucleotides match TRBD1. Germline V gene lookup returns CDR1 MNHNS and CDR2 SASEGT. After removal of 6 bases from V and 8 bases from J, the junction contained 8 bases not matched to a gene. The CDR3 is 15 residues long. The CDR3 spells CASRTPGTGHSPLHF. The CDR3 bases are TGTGCCAGCAGAACCCCCGGGACAGGGCATTCACCCCTCCACTTT.

The sample holds many counts of this clonotype. The chain couples TRBV12-3 or TRBV12-4 to TRBJ2-7, with D tentatively TRBD1 (6 bases). V was clipped by 3 bases and J by 2 bases, with 8 bases between them. This CDR3 contains 13 residues. This chain's CDR3 is CASSFGQTYEQYF. CDR3 bases: TGTGCCAGCAGTTTTGGACAGACCTACGAGCAGTACTTC.

Ten or more counts support this clonotype. The CDR3 loop is CASSFPGLAGVKAGELFF. CDR3 bases: TGTGCCAGCAGTTTCCCAGGACTAGCGGGAGTTAAGGCCGGGGAGCTGTTTTTT. This chain joins TRBV12-3 or TRBV12-4 and TRBJ2-2; 13 nucleotides line up with TRBD2. Unmatched junction bases numbered 10, after V lost 3 bases and J lost 6 bases. The CDR3 is 18 residues long.

This clonotype was observed at least ten times. The V and J genes are TRBV7-9 and TRBJ2-7; tentatively, D is TRBD1 (5 bases). This CDR3 contains 15 residues. The V and J ends lost 1 base and 7 bases respectively, with 17 bases between them. CDR1 and CDR2 (germline): SEHNR, FQNEAQ (reference sequence). The DNA of the CDR3 is TGTGCCAGCAGCTTAGTTCATAGGGGCCCAGAGGAGCAGTACTTC. This gives the protein CASSLVHRGPEEQYF.

This clonotype was counted many times. This chain joins TRBV25-1 and TRBJ2-2; D is ambiguous. The CDR3 is 12 residues long. V lost 4 bases to trimming and J lost 6 bases, with 6 bases between them. Germline V gene sequence: CDR1 MGHDK, CDR2 SYGVNS. The CDR3 loop is CASSVPPGELFF. The CDR3, as DNA: TGTGCCAGCAGTGTCCCACCCGGGGAGCTGTTTTTT.